A selection of T cell receptor beta chains follows, all from one sample in a study of shared clonotypes between healthy human individuals. The repertoire was sequenced with immunoSEQ multiplex PCR; TCRdb's copy has only in-frame clones and lacks some. The table lists some 380,000 clones, around 96% of them singletons. Sample: memory CD8+ T cells sorted from blood. The receptors shown here come from a man aged 30 to 39 in good health. CDR3s include the opening cysteine and the closing phenylalanine or tryptophan. D genes are given only for firm matches. Where a row states a size, it is once, few, many or the class of an expanded clone; other rows omit it.

>TRBJ1-1|NA|NA|TRBV6-5
CASGGLFTEAFF
TGTGCCAGCGGGGGGTTATTCACTGAAGCTTTCTTT
>TRBJ1-2|once|TRBD1|TRBV9
CASSGGQGGYGYTF
TGTGCCAGCAGCGGCGGACAGGGTGGATATGGCTACACCTTC
>TRBJ2-3|NA|TRBD2|TRBV27
CASSFLAGTDTQYF
TGTGCCAGCAGTTTTCTAGCGGGAACAGATACGCAGTATTTT
>TRBJ2-5|NA|NA|TRBV10-2
CASMAAQETQYF
TGCGCCAGCATGGCAGCGCAAGAGACCCAGTACTTC
>TRBJ2-7|NA|TRBD2|TRBV7-2
CASSLVGGSVDEQYF
TGTGCCAGCAGCTTAGTGGGAGGGAGTGTCGACGAGCAGTACTTC
>TRBJ2-2|NA|TRBD1|TRBV19
CASSPRDRGNTGELFF
TGTGCCAGTAGTCCCCGGGACAGGGGGAACACCGGGGAGCTGTTTTTT
>TRBJ2-1|NA|NA|TRBV5-1
CASSLGGLGGEQFF
TGCGCCAGCAGCTTGGGAGGTCTGGGAGGAGAGCAGTTCTTC
>TRBJ1-5|NA|NA|TRBV6-5
CASCQGRGQPQHF
TGTGCCAGTTGCCAGGGGAGGGGTCAGCCCCAGCATTTT
>TRBJ2-7|NA|TRBD2|TRBV4-2
CASSQTSAEKYEQYF
TGTGCCAGCAGCCAAACTAGCGCCGAAAAGTACGAGCAGTACTTC
>TRBJ2-2|NA|NA|TRBV5-1
CASSLGLVSNTGELFF
TGCGCCAGCAGCTTGGGACTAGTTTCGAACACCGGGGAGCTGTTTTTT
>TRBJ1-1|once|TRBD1|TRBV19
CASTRQGWGRTEAFF
TGTGCCAGTACCAGACAGGGTTGGGGGCGGACTGAAGCTTTCTTT
>TRBJ2-7|NA|TRBD1|TRBV27
CASSGPGQIYEQYF
TGTGCCAGCAGTGGGCCGGGACAGATCTACGAGCAGTACTTC
>TRBJ2-7|NA|NA|TRBV29-1
CSAATVPYEQYF
TGCAGCGCCGCGACGGTACCCTACGAGCAGTACTTC
>TRBJ1-6|NA|TRBD1|TRBV2
CASSVGQGNSPLHF
TGTGCCAGCAGTGTTGGACAGGGAAATTCACCCCTCCACTTT
>TRBJ2-5|once|TRBD2|TRBV10-3
CAISRTSGEETQYF
TGTGCCATCAGCCGGACTAGCGGCGAAGAGACCCAGTACTTC
>TRBJ1-1|few|NA|TRBV29-1
CSVDRGNTEAFF
TGCAGCGTTGACAGGGGGAACACTGAAGCTTTCTTT
>TRBJ1-3|NA|TRBD1|TRBV10-3
CAISEWGTGGNTIYF
TGTGCCATCAGTGAGTGGGGGACAGGTGGAAACACCATATATTTT
>TRBJ2-5|NA|TRBD1|TRBV11-2
CASSLGTGLGKTQYF
TGTGCCAGCAGCTTAGGGACAGGGTTGGGGAAGACCCAGTACTTC
>TRBJ2-7|NA|NA|TRBV19
CASSMIGSRYEQYF
TGTGCCAGTAGTATGATAGGATCCCGCTACGAGCAGTACTTC
>TRBJ2-1|NA|TRBD1|TRBV5-6
CASIKTGTGNNEQFF
TGTGCCAGCATCAAAACCGGGACAGGGAACAATGAGCAGTTCTTC
>TRBJ2-3|NA|TRBD2|TRBV4-1
CASSQVARGTSGISDTQYF
TGCGCCAGCAGCCAAGTAGCCCGAGGAACTAGCGGTATCTCAGATACGCAGTATTTT
>TRBJ2-3|NA|TRBD2|TRBV30
CAWNPRRAGVRDTQYF
TGTGCCTGGAACCCTCGTCGGGCGGGAGTAAGAGATACGCAGTATTTT
>TRBJ2-5|NA|NA|TRBV6-6
CASRGAIPQETQYF
TGTGCCAGCAGAGGGGCCATACCCCAAGAGACCCAGTACTTC
>TRBJ2-1|NA|NA|TRBV21-1
CASSKEKVWNEQFF
TGTGCCAGCAGCAAAGAAAAAGTGTGGAATGAGCAGTTCTTC
>TRBJ2-1|NA|NA|TRBV6-6
CASSYSVSGEQFF
TGTGCCAGCAGTTACTCGGTTAGTGGTGAGCAGTTCTTC
>TRBJ1-2|NA|TRBD1|TRBV7-9
CASSLGTGNGYTF
TGTGCCAGCAGCCTCGGGACAGGAAATGGCTACACCTTC
>TRBJ1-2|NA|NA|TRBV6-5
CASSSSEYGYTF
TGTGCCAGCAGTTCCAGCGAGTATGGCTACACCTTC
>TRBJ1-2|NA|NA|TRBV5-1
CASSHNGDYGYTF
TGCGCCAGCAGCCACAACGGGGACTATGGCTACACCTTC
>TRBJ2-3|NA|TRBD1|TRBV25-1
CASTPGTVYTQYF
TGTGCCAGCACTCCCGGGACAGTTTATACGCAGTATTTT
>TRBJ1-3|NA|NA|TRBV9
CASSPRTGRSGNTIYF
TGTGCCAGCAGCCCCAGGACCGGACGTTCTGGAAACACCATATATTTT
>TRBJ2-7|NA|NA|TRBV30
CAWSGQGLYEQYF
TGTGCCTGGAGTGGCCAGGGATTGTACGAGCAGTACTTC
>TRBJ2-7|NA|TRBD1|TRBV19
CASSIGTGRPYEQYF
TGTGCCAGTAGTATCGGGACAGGGCGCCCCTACGAGCAGTACTTC
>TRBJ1-1|NA|NA|TRBV2
CASRRPASLNTEAFF
TGTGCCAGCAGACGTCCAGCGAGCCTTAACACTGAAGCTTTCTTT
>TRBJ2-5|NA|TRBD1|TRBV5-1
CASSLGPDREETQYF
TGCGCCAGCAGCTTAGGCCCGGACAGGGAAGAGACCCAGTACTTC
>TRBJ2-1|NA|NA|TRBV2
CASTLSVVRVF
TGTGCCAGCACCCTTTCAGTGGTGCGGGTCTTC
>TRBJ1-2|NA|NA|TRBV5-1
CASSLLGGYGYTF
TGCGCCAGCAGCCTTCTGGGGGGTTATGGCTACACCTTC
>TRBJ1-2|NA|NA|TRBV10-3
CAISVGQPYGYTF
TGTGCCATCAGTGTCGGACAGCCCTATGGCTACACCTTC
>TRBJ2-7|once|NA|TRBV5-6
CASSLPGGPQYYEQYF
TGTGCCAGCAGCTTGCCAGGAGGGCCCCAATACTACGAGCAGTACTTC
>TRBJ2-2|NA|NA|TRBV19
CASSTDRLGELFF
TGTGCCAGTAGTACCGATAGGCTCGGGGAGCTGTTTTTT
>TRBJ2-7|NA|NA|TRBV7-9
CASQTSSYEQYF
TGTGCCAGCCAAACTAGTTCCTACGAGCAGTACTTC